A single sample is the source of the 12 T cell receptor beta chains below, sequenced in a study of T cells in tuberculosis. The data were produced by immunoSEQ multiplex PCR, yet TCRdb's version contains in-frame clones alone and is incomplete. This table has about 30,000 clones, 85% to 95% appearing once. Sequencing was done on a sample of PBMCs. These receptors originate from a donor between 10 and 35 years old with latent tuberculosis or without tuberculosis infection.

V usage is TRBV5-1 and J usage is TRBJ2-1; 10 positions agree with TRBD2. Germline V lookup: CDR1 SGHRS, CDR2 YFSETQ. V shed 0 bases and J 4 bases; nucleotides not matched to a gene: 4. This CDR3 is built from 16 residues. CDR3 region: CASSLGWTSGYNEQFF. In DNA form, the CDR3 reads TGCGCCAGCAGCTTGGGGTGGACTAGCGGATACAATGAGCAGTTCTTC.

J is TRBJ1-5 and V is TRBV28, with D perhaps TRBD1 (5 bases). V lost 3 bases and J lost 7, with 10 bases in between. This CDR3 contains 13 residues. CDR1 MDHEN and CDR2 SYDVKM come from the germline V gene. The CDR3, as DNA: TGTGCCAGCAGTTTGGGGCAACCCCAGCCCCAGCATTTT. Protein sequence: CASSLGQPQPQHF.

J is TRBJ2-7 and V is TRBV7-9, with a weak D call TRBD1 (6 bases). The germline gives CDR1 SEHNR, CDR2 FQNEAQ (reference sequence). This CDR3 contains 14 residues. With 5 bases removed from V and 3 bases from J, the gap between germline ends came to 14 bases. Written as DNA, the CDR3 is TGTGCCAGCAGCGAAGGGACATCTTACTACGAGCAGTACTTC. This sequence encodes CASSEGTSYYEQYF.

The chain carries TRBV6-6 and TRBJ1-5; D possibly corresponds to TRBD1 (5 bases). V was cut by 2 bases and J by 6 bases, with 17 bases left in between. The CDR3 runs 16 residues. Germline CDR1 is MNHNY and CDR2 is SVGAGI (reference sequence). CDR3 in DNA: TGTGCCAGCAGTTACAAGTTAAGGCAGGGAAGTCAGCCCCAGCATTTT. Residues: CASSYKLRQGSQPQHF.

For the CDR3, the DNA is TGCGCCAGCAGCTTGGCGGGCCCAAGACAGGGAAGAGAGACCCAGTACTTC. This translates into CASSLAGPRQGRETQYF. This sequence joins TRBV5-1 and TRBJ2-5; 7 bases map to TRBD1. Trimming at V came to 0 bases and at J to 4 bases, leaving 12 bases not matched to a gene. The germline V gene has CDR1 SGHRS and CDR2 YFSETQ. The CDR3 length is 17 residues.

The chain combines TRBV28 with TRBJ2-7; D may be TRBD1 (6 bases). CDR1 is MDHEN, CDR2 SYDVKM, per germline. V lost 3 bases to trimming and J lost 4 bases, with 10 bases between them. The CDR3 is 13 amino acids. In nucleotides, the CDR3 is TGTGCCAGCAGTTTGGACAGTCTTTACGAGCAGTACTTC. As protein: CASSLDSLYEQYF.

The chain couples TRBV15 to TRBJ2-1; 8 bases are shared with TRBD2. The CDR3 contains 15 residues. Germline lookup yields CDR1 LNHNV and CDR2 YYDKDF (reference sequence). Trimming took 4 bases from V and 9 from J; bases not matched to a gene: 11. CDR3 residues: CATSKAGASFGEQFF. In DNA form, the CDR3 reads TGTGCCACCAGCAAAGCGGGAGCATCTTTCGGTGAGCAGTTCTTC.

The chain couples TRBV19 to TRBJ2-7; 8 nucleotides agree with TRBD2. CDR1 and CDR2 from the germline V gene are LNHDA and SQIVND (reference sequence). The V segment lost 6 bases and the J segment 4 bases; nucleotides outside the gene matches: 14. There are 16 residues in the CDR3. CDR3 DNA sequence: TGTGCCAGTAGCCCTCGCACCGGGACTAGACGGTACGAGCAGTACTTC. It is translated as CASSPRTGTRRYEQYF.

The chain combines TRBV2 with TRBJ2-5, with 11 nucleotides matching TRBD1. The CDR3 covers 14 residues. With 6 bases clipped from V and 4 bases from J, the junction kept 4 bases outside the gene matches. In germline, CDR1 is SNHLY, CDR2 FYNNEI. The CDR3 loop reads CASRAGTGGETQYF. CDR3 DNA sequence: TGTGCCAGCAGAGCCGGGACAGGGGGAGAGACCCAGTACTTC.

The genes are TRBV7-3 and TRBJ2-7, with 10 bases lining up with TRBD1. The ends lost 4 bases at V and 4 bases at J; junction bases unmatched: 1. Germline V CDR1 and CDR2: SGHTA, FQGTGA. The CDR3 is 13 residues long. CDR3: CASSWDRGYEQYF. The CDR3 DNA is TGTGCCAGCAGCTGGGACAGGGGTTACGAGCAGTACTTC.

The chain employs TRBV29-1 and TRBJ2-5, with 8 bases identical to TRBD2. From germline, CDR1 is SQVTM and CDR2 ANQGSEA. The CDR3 totals 15 residues. V was clipped by 5 bases and J by 5 bases; unmatched bases: 13. Here the CDR3 reads CSVRGGRSVGETQYF. The CDR3 DNA reads as TGCAGCGTTCGGGGCGGGAGGTCTGTGGGGGAGACCCAGTACTTC. The complete variable domain, with remaining parts taken from reference TRBV29-1 and TRBJ2-5, reads SAVISQKPSRDICQRGTSLTIQCQVDSQVTMMFWYRQQPGQSLTLIATANQGSEATYESGFVIDKFPISRPNLTFSTLTVSNMSPEDSSIYLCSVRGGRSVGETQYFGPGTRLLVL.

In DNA, the CDR3 is TGTGCCAGCAGCCCAGGGGGACAGACCACCGGGGAGCTGTTTTTT. Protein: CASSPGGQTTGELFF. V is TRBV7-3 and J is TRBJ2-2; 7 nucleotides match TRBD1. CDR1 SGHTA and CDR2 FQGTGA come from the germline V gene. The CDR3 totals 15 residues. Trimming cost V 5 bases and J 4 bases; bases outside gene matches: 7.